The 23 T cell receptor beta chains in this list originate from one sample, sequenced in a study of cytomegalovirus exposure and HLA in healthy donors. The PCR was carried out with 60 Vbeta primers and 13 Jbeta primers. Using immunoSEQ multiplex PCR, the repertoire was profiled, and TCRdb retains in-frame clones only, with some absent. The sample has some 160,000 clones; roughly 88% are singletons. Sequencing was performed on PBMCs. These receptors were collected from a woman between 18 and 29 years old in good health and CMV-seronegative.

There are a few counts of this clone. The genes are TRBV4-1 and TRBJ1-3; unclear D gene. CDR3 size: 16 residues. Germline-derived CDR1 and CDR2 are MGHRA and YSYEKL. Deletions cut 0 bases from V and 0 bases from J, with 9 bases between. Written as DNA, the CDR3 is TGCGCCAGCAGCCAAGACAGGCTAAACTCTGGAAACACCATATATTTT. Translation gives CASSQDRLNSGNTIYF.

CDR3 coding DNA: TGTGCCAGCAGCGTAGCGGCAAACTCCTACGAGCAGTACTTC. As protein: CASSVAANSYEQYF. The chain combines TRBV6-5 with TRBJ2-7; perhaps TRBD2 as D (6 bases). V lost 6 bases and J lost 0, with 12 bases in between. There are 14 residues in the CDR3. CDR1 and CDR2 from the germline V gene are MNHEY and SVGAGI.

The genes are TRBV7-2 and TRBJ2-1; the match to TRBD2 covers 7 bases. This CDR3 spans 12 amino acids. Germline CDR1 is SGHTA and CDR2 is FQGNSA. The trim removed 5 bases at V and 10 bases at J, leaving 5 bases unmatched. CDR3 region: CASSLSGNEQFF. CDR3 nucleotide sequence: TGTGCCAGCAGCCTAAGCGGGAACGAGCAGTTCTTC.

The chain links TRBV18 to TRBJ1-2, with 7 nucleotides matching TRBD1. Germline V CDR1 and CDR2: KGHSH, LQKENI. V shed 2 bases, J shed 4 bases, and the junction held 7 bases outside the gene matches. This CDR3 contains 15 residues. CDR3 nucleotides: TGTGCCAGCTCACCAAATCAGGGACAGATCTATGGCTACACCTTC. The encoded protein is CASSPNQGQIYGYTF.

The chain couples TRBV7-2 to TRBJ2-2; the D is unclear. The V and J ends lost 3 bases and 2 bases respectively, with 10 bases between them. The CDR3 is 15 amino acids. CDR1 and CDR2 (germline): SGHTA, FQGNSA. In DNA form, the CDR3 reads TGTGCCAGCAGCTTCCCCCGAGGCAACACCGGGGAGCTGTTTTTT. It encodes CASSFPRGNTGELFF.

This chain connects TRBV27 to TRBJ2-3; D is perhaps TRBD2 (7 bases). Trimming stripped 2 bases from V and 2 bases from J, with 14 bases between. The CDR3 contains 16 residues. CDR1 is MNHEY and CDR2 is SMNVEV in the germline V gene (reference sequence). The DNA for the CDR3 is TGTGCCAGCAGTTTAATTGGCGGGGGCAACACAGATACGCAGTATTTT. Its protein product is CASSLIGGGNTDTQYF.

V usage is TRBV5-1 and J usage is TRBJ1-2; weak D call: TRBD1 (5 bases). V was clipped by 0 bases and J by 4 bases, with 16 bases between them. In germline, CDR1 is SGHRS, CDR2 YFSETQ. The CDR3 has 16 residues. The CDR3 region is CASSLEGTRGSYGYTF. As DNA, the CDR3 is TGCGCCAGCAGCTTGGAAGGGACCCGGGGGAGCTATGGCTACACCTTC.

The chain carries TRBV5-4 and TRBJ2-7; D perhaps matches TRBD2 (5 bases). In germline, CDR1 is SGHNT, CDR2 YYREEE (reference sequence). The CDR3 totals 13 residues. The CDR3 coding sequence is TGTGCTTGTAGCTCCGGGGTGACCTACGAGCAGTACTTC. Translated, it gives CACSSGVTYEQYF.

CDR3 coding DNA: TGTGCCAGCAGCTTAGCGAGCGCCGCCTGGGGCACAGATACGCAGTATTTT. Amino acids: CASSLASAAWGTDTQYF. J is TRBJ2-3 and V is TRBV7-9; D not resolved. With 0 bases removed from V and 1 base from J, the gap between germline ends came to 14 bases. Germline CDR1 SEHNR, CDR2 FQNEAQ (reference sequence). The CDR3 is 17 amino acids.

V is TRBV5-1 and J is TRBJ1-1, with 8 positions matching TRBD1. Germline CDR1 reads SGHRS; CDR2 reads YFSETQ. CDR3 length equals 15 residues. With 3 bases clipped from V and 6 bases from J, the junction kept 10 bases outside the gene matches. CDR3 bases: TGCGCCAGCAGCTCGGCGACAGGGGCGACGGCTGAAGCTTTCTTT. This encodes CASSSATGATAEAFF.

This clone has just a few counts. V gene TRBV11-2 combines with J gene TRBJ1-4, with D possibly TRBD1 on 5 matching bases. The germline gives CDR1 SGHAT, CDR2 FQNNGV. This CDR3 has 17 residues. V lost 1 base, J lost 6 bases, and 18 bases lay in between. The CDR3 loop reads CASSLGLRQYKDEKLFF. CDR3 coding DNA: TGTGCCAGCAGCTTAGGACTGCGACAGTATAAGGATGAAAAACTGTTTTTT.

The CDR3 spells CASSSGQVERTEAFF. CDR3 nucleotides: TGTGCCAGCAGTTCGGGACAGGTGGAAAGGACTGAAGCTTTCTTT. The rearrangement joins TRBV6-5 to TRBJ1-1; 8 positions match TRBD1. J gave up 5 bases and V 4 bases, and 9 bases lay outside the gene matches. CDR1 and CDR2 (germline): MNHEY, SVGAGI. The CDR3 covers 15 residues.

This CDR3 is CASSESALAGADTQYF. CDR3 coding DNA: TGCGCCAGCAGTGAGTCGGCCCTAGCGGGGGCAGATACGCAGTATTTT. The chain combines TRBV10-2 with TRBJ2-3; 10 nucleotides match TRBD2. From germline, CDR1 is WSHSY and CDR2 SAAADI. CDR3 length: 16 amino acids. The V segment lost 0 bases and the J segment 4 bases; nucleotides outside the gene matches: 4.

This sequence joins TRBV30 and TRBJ1-2; TRBD1 might be the D (6 bases). The CDR3 runs to 14 residues. Trimming took 0 bases from V and 3 from J, leaving 11 bases between them. Germline-derived CDR1 and CDR2 are GTSNPN and SVGIG (reference sequence). The CDR3 loop is CAWSVSQGYYGYTF. CDR3 bases: TGTGCCTGGAGTGTATCACAGGGCTACTATGGCTACACCTTC.

V and J are TRBV30 and TRBJ1-2; tentatively, D is TRBD1 (6 bases). The V and J ends lost 4 bases and 4 bases respectively, with 19 bases between them. CDR1 and CDR2 (germline): GTSNPN, SVGIG (reference sequence). CDR3 length equals 15 residues. For the CDR3, the DNA is TGTGCCTGGAAACAAGGGGGAGACCCGAGCTATGGCTACACCTTC. Its protein is CAWKQGGDPSYGYTF. Together with reference TRBV30 and TRBJ1-2, the CDR3 gives the full variable domain: SQTIHQWPATLVQPVGSPLSLECTVEGTSNPNLYWYRQAAGRGLQLLFYSVGIGQISSEVPQNLSASRPQDRQFILSSKKLLLSDSGFYLCAWKQGGDPSYGYTFGSGTRLTVV.

This chain connects TRBV19 to TRBJ1-2; D may be TRBD1 (6 bases). This CDR3 comprises 13 residues. The germline V gene encodes CDR1 LNHDA and CDR2 SQIVND (reference sequence). V lost 7 bases to trimming and J lost 7 bases, with 16 bases between them. CDR3 region: CASKIQGFGGYTF. CDR3 nucleotide sequence: TGTGCCAGTAAGATACAGGGCTTTGGTGGCTACACCTTC.

The rearrangement joins TRBV28 to TRBJ2-3; D is undetermined. V lost 7 bases, J lost 0 bases, and 8 bases lay in between. Germline V gene lookup returns CDR1 MDHEN and CDR2 SYDVKM. The CDR3 totals 13 residues. The CDR3 coding sequence is TGTGCCAGCACCGATACTAGCACAGATACGCAGTATTTT. This translates into CASTDTSTDTQYF.

This clone was observed a single time. V and J are TRBV28 and TRBJ1-2, with 8 bases lining up with TRBD1. CDR3 size: 14 residues. Looked up from germline, CDR1 is MDHEN and CDR2 is SYDVKM. The ends lost 4 bases at V and 5 bases at J; junction bases unmatched: 6. The CDR3 sequence: CASSSTGEGYGYTF. CDR3 nucleotides: TGTGCCAGCAGTTCGACAGGGGAGGGGTATGGCTACACCTTC.

The rearrangement links TRBV7-3 to TRBJ2-7; D possibly corresponds to TRBD1 (6 bases). V shed 5 bases and J shed 4 bases, with 15 bases lying between them. CDR1 SGHTA and CDR2 FQGTGA come from the germline V gene. This CDR3 contains 14 residues. The CDR3 bases are TGTGCCAGCAGCCCAGGGGTCGGCGGTTACGAGCAGTACTTC. This sequence encodes CASSPGVGGYEQYF.

The chain has TRBV5-6 and TRBJ2-3; D is possibly TRBD2 (5 bases). The germline V gene encodes CDR1 SGHDT and CDR2 YYEEEE. Deletions cut 0 bases from V and 2 bases from J, with 13 bases between. This CDR3 has 16 amino acids. Here the CDR3 DNA reads TGTGCCAGCAGCTTGGGGGCGACTATCTTCACAGATACGCAGTATTTT. This encodes CASSLGATIFTDTQYF.

The V call is TRBV12-5, the J call TRBJ2-3; the match to TRBD2 covers 7 bases. This CDR3 region has 15 residues. CDR1 LGHNT and CDR2 FRNRAP come from the germline V gene. V was clipped by 11 bases and J by 2 bases; unmatched bases: 13. DNA of the CDR3: TGTGCTGGGGGGTCGGGGGGACCTTCCACAGATACGCAGTATTTT. Protein product: CAGGSGGPSTDTQYF.

This rearrangement joins TRBV19 to TRBJ1-2; a weak D match, TRBD1 (5 bases). The V gene's germline CDR1 is LNHDA and CDR2 SQIVND (reference sequence). Trimming removed 10 bases at V and 3 bases at J, with 18 bases between. This CDR3 has 14 amino acids. The CDR3 nucleotides are TGTGCCACCAAGGGTAGGGGCGGTGACTATGGCTACACCTTC. As protein: CATKGRGGDYGYTF.

The chain combines TRBV4-1 with TRBJ1-1; 8 bases are shared with TRBD1. The CDR3 has 14 residues. CDR1 and CDR2 from the germline V gene are MGHRA and YSYEKL. V dropped 3 bases and J dropped 6; count of bases not matched to a gene: 6. This CDR3 reads CASSQFDRGAEAFF. In DNA form, the CDR3 reads TGCGCCAGCAGCCAGTTCGACAGGGGCGCTGAAGCTTTCTTT.